The 23 T cell receptor beta chains listed next were all sequenced from one sample in a study of Ad26.COV2.S vaccination and SARS-CoV-2 variants. Clones were read by immunoSEQ multiplex PCR, and TCRdb kept only the in-frame ones, dropping some. The sample lists around 140,000 clones; approximately 90% were seen once. The sequencing here drew on peripheral blood, taken after recovery from COVID-19. The receptors stem from a human donor who had recovered from COVID-19.

The chain has TRBV10-3 and TRBJ1-2; 10 bases fit TRBD1. From germline, CDR1 is ENHRY and CDR2 SYGVKD. The V segment lost 4 bases and the J segment 4 bases; nucleotides outside the gene matches: 9. This CDR3 is built from 16 residues. CDR3 coding DNA: TGTGCCATCAGTGGGATCGACAGGGGGCGTTTCTATGGCTACACCTTC. Protein: CAISGIDRGRFYGYTF.

The chain links TRBV5-1 to TRBJ2-3; 8 nucleotides align to TRBD2. V shed 2 bases, J shed 1 base, and the junction held 3 bases outside the gene matches. The CDR3 loop spans 15 amino acids. CDR1 and CDR2 from the germline V gene are SGHRS and YFSETQ. CDR3 in amino acids: CASSLRGGGTDTQYF. CDR3 sequence (DNA): TGCGCCAGCAGCTTACGGGGGGGCGGCACAGATACGCAGTATTTT.

The chain uses TRBV15 and TRBJ2-7; maybe TRBD1 (5 bases). CDR3 length: 12 residues. CDR1 is LNHNV, CDR2 YYDKDF, per germline (reference sequence). V was cut by 4 bases and J by 3 bases, with 7 bases left in between. This CDR3 is CATSTQGYEQYF. The CDR3 DNA reads TGTGCCACCAGCACCCAGGGCTACGAGCAGTACTTC. Full variable domain (outside the CDR3, taken from reference TRBV15 and TRBJ2-7): DAMVIQNPRYQVTQFGKPVTLSCSQTLNHNVMYWYQQKSSQAPKLLFHYYDKDFNNEADTPDNFQSRRPNTSFCFLDIRSPGLGDTAMYLCATSTQGYEQYFGPGTRLTVT.

This clone was detected once. For the CDR3, the DNA is TGTGCCGCGGAGGGGACAGGGGATCCGTATTTT. It yields the protein CAAEGTGDPYF. This rearrangement joins TRBV6-6 to TRBJ2-3; 10 bases agree with TRBD1. The germline V gene encodes CDR1 MNHNY and CDR2 SVGAGI (reference sequence). The CDR3 runs 11 residues. V shed 11 bases and J 14 bases; nucleotides not matched to a gene: 10.

The chain recombines TRBV18 with TRBJ1-5; D is uncertain. V was pared by 2 bases and J by 3 bases, with 8 bases between. Per germline, CDR1 KGHSH and CDR2 LQKENI. The CDR3 consists of 14 residues. The CDR3 spells CASSPGNDNQPQHF. Here the CDR3 DNA reads TGTGCCAGCTCACCAGGGAACGACAATCAGCCCCAGCATTTT.

The genes are TRBV4-3 and TRBJ1-5; D remains ambiguous. Per the germline V gene, CDR1 is LGHNA and CDR2 is YSLEER. This CDR3 is built from 14 residues. The V end lost 3 bases, the J end lost 5 bases, and 11 bases lay between the germline ends. The CDR3 here is CASSQDVRDQPQHF. CDR3 nucleotides: TGCGCCAGCAGCCAGGATGTCCGGGATCAGCCCCAGCATTTT.

In this sample, this clone turned up once. The chain links TRBV3-1 (or the pseudogene TRBV3-2) to TRBJ2-1, with TRBD2 matching 7 bases. V was pared by 8 bases and J by 6 bases, with 13 bases of the junction left unmatched. The CDR3 loop spans 15 amino acids. CDR1 and CDR2 from the germline V gene are LGHDT and YNNKEL (reference sequence). The CDR3 DNA is TGTGCCAGCGGATATGGGGGGGGGATACCCAATGAGCAGTTCTTC. This encodes CASGYGGGIPNEQFF.

This chain uses TRBV28 with TRBJ1-2, with D maybe TRBD1 (5 bases). The V and J ends lost 6 bases and 7 bases respectively, with 9 bases between them. Germline assignment: CDR1 MDHEN and CDR2 SYDVKM. The CDR3 runs to 11 residues. The CDR3 DNA is TGTGCCAGCAGCCGGGGGATTGGCTACACCTTC. It codes for CASSRGIGYTF.

This chain joins TRBV7-8 and TRBJ1-1; D uncertain. Germline V gene data show CDR1 as SGHVS and CDR2 as FQNEAQ. The CDR3 is made up of 12 amino acids. Trimming removed 5 bases at V and 11 bases at J, with 15 bases between. CDR3 bases: TGTGCCAGCAGCCTTCCAAACGCGGCGGCTTTCTTT. This gives the protein CASSLPNAAAFF.

This chain links TRBV7-2 with TRBJ1-1; no firm D call. Trimming pared 3 bases from V and 1 base from J, leaving 9 bases between. Germline values: CDR1 SGHTA, CDR2 FQGNSA. The CDR3 runs to 14 residues. The CDR3 nucleotides read TGTGCCAGCAGCTTCGGCCAAAAGAACACTGAAGCTTTCTTT. As protein: CASSFGQKNTEAFF.

The CDR3 is CASSENWEQYF. Here the CDR3 DNA reads TGTGCCAGCAGCGAAAATTGGGAGCAGTACTTC. The V and J genes are TRBV7-2 and TRBJ2-7, with D unresolved. Germline CDR1 and CDR2: SGHTA and FQGNSA. CDR3 length: 11 amino acids. Trimming shortened V by 5 bases and J by 7 bases, and 9 bases separated the two germline ends.

J is TRBJ1-2 and V is TRBV4-3; D may be TRBD1 (5 bases). This CDR3 is 14 amino acids long. V lost 1 base and J lost 0, with 6 bases in between. Germline-derived CDR1 and CDR2 are LGHNA and YSLEER. CDR3 region: CASSQGTTNYGYTF. In nucleotides, the CDR3 is TGCGCCAGCAGCCAAGGGACAACTAACTATGGCTACACCTTC.

The chain combines TRBV19 with TRBJ2-7, with 7 bases matching TRBD1. Germline lookup yields CDR1 LNHDA and CDR2 SQIVND (reference sequence). V was clipped by 3 bases and J by 7 bases; unmatched bases: 9. The CDR3 sequence is 14 residues long. The DNA of the CDR3 is TGTGCCAGTAGTATCTCCCGACAGGGTGGAGAGCAGTACTTC. Translated: CASSISRQGGEQYF. Based on the CDR3 plus reference TRBV19 and TRBJ2-7, the full variable domain is DGGITQSPKYLFRKEGQNVTLSCEQNLNHDAMYWYRQDPGQGLRLIYYSQIVNDFQKGDIAEGYSVSREKKESFPLTVTSAQKNPTAFYLCASSISRQGGEQYFGPGTRLTVT.

Note on this clone: This may be a read error, as it is one base from a much larger clone. Different DNA sequences within this sample yield the same CDR3. The J gene is TRBJ1-6, the V gene TRBV3-1 (or the pseudogene TRBV3-2); D uncertain. The CDR3 has 14 amino acids. Germline V gene lookup returns CDR1 LGHDT and CDR2 YNNKEL (reference sequence). The V and J ends lost 1 base and 3 bases respectively, with 4 bases between them. The CDR3 DNA reads as TGTGCCAGCAGCCAAGGAAACTATAATTCACCCCTCCACTTT. This codes for CASSQGNYNSPLHF.

This chain connects TRBV27 to TRBJ1-4; D not certain. Germline assignment: CDR1 MNHEY and CDR2 SMNVEV (reference sequence). The CDR3 extends over 13 amino acids. Trimming removed 2 bases from V and 8 bases from J, with 9 bases in between. The CDR3 is CASSLLSREKLFF. Here the CDR3 DNA reads TGTGCCAGCAGTTTACTGTCTCGGGAAAAACTGTTTTTT.

The V gene is TRBV7-9, the J gene TRBJ1-1, with D hard to call. Trimming shortened V by 1 base and J by 0 bases, and 3 bases separated the two germline ends. This CDR3 contains 13 residues. Per germline, CDR1 SEHNR and CDR2 FQNEAQ (reference sequence). The CDR3 DNA reads as TGTGCCAGCAGCTTAGAGCTGAACACTGAAGCTTTCTTT. It translates to CASSLELNTEAFF.

The chain employs TRBV7-6 and TRBJ2-3, with unresolved D. The CDR3 is 15 residues long. Germline V lookup: CDR1 SGHVS, CDR2 FNYEAQ. Trimming removed 0 bases at V and 0 bases at J, with 7 bases between. CDR3 loop: CASSLAGTSTDTQYF. DNA for the CDR3: TGTGCCAGCAGCTTAGCGGGAACTAGCACAGATACGCAGTATTTT.

This clone was picked up a small number of times. The chain recombines TRBV9 with TRBJ2-3; 7 bases match TRBD2. This CDR3 has 15 amino acids. Germline loops: CDR1 SGDLS, CDR2 YYNGEE. The V segment lost 0 bases and the J segment 1 base; nucleotides outside the gene matches: 2. The CDR3, as DNA: TGTGCCAGCAGCGTAGCCGCGGGGGGCACAGATACGCAGTATTTT. The encoded protein is CASSVAAGGTDTQYF.

The rearrangement links TRBV5-4 to TRBJ2-7, with D maybe TRBD1 (5 bases). Per germline, CDR1 SGHNT and CDR2 YYREEE (reference sequence). The CDR3 has 13 amino acids. The ends were cut back, 3 bases at V and 6 bases at J, with 13 bases in the middle. In DNA, the CDR3 is TGTGCCAGCAGCTCAGGGTTCCTTGGCGAGCAGTACTTC. As protein: CASSSGFLGEQYF.

The chain joins TRBV30 to TRBJ1-5, with a tentative D call TRBD1 (6 bases). Trimming removed 2 bases from V and 7 bases from J, with 12 bases in between. This CDR3 has 13 amino acids. The germline V gene encodes CDR1 GTSNPN and CDR2 SVGIG (reference sequence). The CDR3 DNA reads as TGTGCCTGGAGTATACAGGGAGGGCAGCCCCAGCATTTT. As protein: CAWSIQGGQPQHF.

This clone was seen a single time. V gene TRBV30 combines with J gene TRBJ1-1; 9 bases align to TRBD1. CDR3 length: 12 amino acids. The germline CDR1 and CDR2 sequences are GTSNPN and SVGIG (reference sequence). The CDR3 protein is CGGDRENTEAFF. The CDR3 DNA reads TGTGGGGGGGACAGGGAAAACACTGAAGCTTTCTTT.

This chain uses TRBV11-2 with TRBJ2-7; TRBD2 matches at 8 bases. CDR3 length: 15 amino acids. V lost 5 bases and J lost 4; bases outside the gene matches: 10. Germline CDR1 is SGHAT and CDR2 is FQNNGV. CDR3 loop: CASSQQRGTRYEQYF. Written as DNA, the CDR3 is TGTGCCAGCAGCCAGCAGCGGGGGACCAGGTACGAGCAGTACTTC.

This chain joins TRBV28 and TRBJ2-7, with TRBD2 matching 8 bases. Germline V gene lookup returns CDR1 MDHEN and CDR2 SYDVKM. This CDR3 comprises 15 residues. The V and J ends lost 2 bases and 2 bases, in that order; junction bases with no gene match: 5. The CDR3 coding sequence is TGTGCCAGCAGTTTAAGGCGGGGGGCTACCTACGAGCAGTACTTC. Its translation: CASSLRRGATYEQYF.